These 14 T cell receptor beta chains came from one sample sequenced in a study of T cells in Graves' hyperthyroidism and ophthalmopathy. TCR beta CDR3 regions were amplified from RNA transcripts. First-round RT-PCR with HTBI primers amplified the TCR CDR3 region. MiXCR, applied by TCRdb to the multiplex PCR reads, yields one record per CDR3 protein. The sample comprises a few hundred thousand distinct CDR3 sequences, under 60% of which are singletons, and more than 7% rests with the top ten. Sequences were obtained from peripheral blood or thyroid tissue (not recorded which). The source is a woman aged 18 to 35 with Graves' hyperthyroidism.

As concerns this clonotype: A much larger clone lies a single base off, so this may be a read error. J is TRBJ1-1 and V is TRBV9; perhaps TRBD1 as D (5 bases). The V and J ends lost 3 bases and 4 bases respectively, with 19 bases between them. The germline gives CDR1 SGDLS, CDR2 YYNGEE. The CDR3 contains 16 residues. For the CDR3, the DNA is TGTGCCAGCAGCGGGAAACGACAGCCACTGATCACTGAAGCTTTCTTT. It is translated as CASSGKRQPLITEAFF.

The chain links TRBV20-1 to TRBJ1-1, with unresolved D. V was trimmed by 4 bases and J by 3 bases, leaving 12 bases between them. There are 13 residues in the CDR3. Germline V gene data show CDR1 as DFQATT and CDR2 as SNEGSKA (reference sequence). Written as DNA, the CDR3 is TGCAGTGCTATCAAACTAGCGGACACTGAAGCTTTCTTT. Translated: CSAIKLADTEAFF.

This clonotype was picked up many times. The chain employs TRBV10-3 and TRBJ2-6; the D gene is possibly TRBD2 (6 bases). Germline V CDR1 and CDR2: ENHRY, SYGVKD. The CDR3 is 21 amino acids. V dropped 3 bases and J dropped 0 bases, with 24 bases sitting between them. As DNA, the CDR3 is TGTGCCATCAGTGAATTGGGACTCCCCTACACTACTCTCTCTGGGGCCAACGTCCTGACTTTC. Protein product: CAISELGLPYTTLSGANVLTF.

This chain joins TRBV10-3 and TRBJ1-5; 10 bases match TRBD1. CDR3 length: 13 residues. V dropped 11 bases and J dropped 14; count of bases not matched to a gene: 15. Germline V CDR1 and CDR2: ENHRY, SYGVKD. The CDR3 DNA reads as TGTGCCTCAGCCGGGACAGGGGCTGCCTACGAGCATTTT. It encodes CASAGTGAAYEHF.

This chain joins TRBV10-3 and TRBJ2-2, with TRBD2 matching over 9 bases. Trimming removed 2 bases from V and 4 bases from J; junction bases left unmatched: 14. The germline V gene encodes CDR1 ENHRY and CDR2 SYGVKD. This CDR3 has 19 residues. CDR3 in DNA: TGTGCCATCAGTGAGGGGAGTAGCGGGAGCGGTAGCGCCACCGGGGAGCTGTTTTTT. As protein: CAISEGSSGSGSATGELFF.

The sample holds many counts of this clonotype. The V call is TRBV6-1, the J call TRBJ1-3; D is undetermined. The CDR3 length is 15 residues. The V gene lost 2 bases and the J gene lost 1 base, with 9 bases spanning the gap. Germline values: CDR1 MNHNS, CDR2 SASEGT. CDR3 sequence: CASSENGISGNTIYF. CDR3 coding DNA: TGTGCCAGCAGTGAAAACGGAATATCTGGAAACACCATATATTTT.

This clonotype was seen many times. V usage is TRBV7-2 and J usage is TRBJ1-2; D is perhaps TRBD1 (5 bases). The CDR3 runs to 14 residues. V was pared by 5 bases and J by 5 bases, with 15 bases between. In germline, CDR1 is SGHTA, CDR2 FQGNSA. CDR3 bases: TGTGCCAGCAGCCGTCGAGGGGACGGGTATGGCTACACCTTC. It specifies CASSRRGDGYGYTF.

This clonotype was observed a handful of times. V is TRBV29-1 and J is TRBJ2-7, with a weak D call TRBD1 (5 bases). CDR1 SQVTM and CDR2 ANQGSEA come from the germline V gene. V lost 4 bases to trimming and J lost 1 base, with 8 bases between them. The CDR3 consists of 12 residues. CDR3 DNA: TGCAGCGTTGGTGACAGTTCCTACGAGCAGTACTTC. It specifies CSVGDSSYEQYF.

The chain combines TRBV7-2 with TRBJ1-1; D not resolved. The CDR3 sequence is 14 residues long. CDR1 is SGHTA and CDR2 is FQGNSA in the germline V gene. Trimming took off 6 bases at V and 4 bases at J, with 15 bases between the two ends. The CDR3 loop reads CASSFQRRSTEAFF. The CDR3 region has the DNA TGTGCCAGCAGTTTTCAAAGAAGGAGCACTGAAGCTTTCTTT.

This clonotype has only a few counts. The rearrangement joins TRBV12-3 or TRBV12-4 to TRBJ1-2, with D uncertain. The ends were cut back, 1 base at V and 4 bases at J, with 22 bases in the middle. CDR3 size: 18 residues. The chain's CDR3 is CASSLEEFLAGEAYGYTF. DNA of the CDR3: TGTGCCAGCAGTTTAGAGGAGTTTCTCGCCGGGGAGGCCTATGGCTACACCTTC.

The chain couples TRBV2 to TRBJ2-3, with TRBD1 matching over 7 bases. Unmatched junction bases numbered 9, after V lost 1 base and J lost 2 bases. Germline loops: CDR1 SNHLY, CDR2 FYNNEI. The CDR3 sequence is 17 residues long. CDR3 protein: CASSEVGRQGYTDTQYF. The CDR3 DNA reads as TGTGCCAGCAGTGAAGTGGGGCGACAGGGCTACACAGATACGCAGTATTTT. Supplemented by reference TRBV2 and TRBJ2-3, the full variable domain reads EPEVTQTPSHQVTQMGQEVILRCVPISNHLYFYWYRQILGQKVEFLVSFYNNEISEKSEIFDDQFSVERPDGSNFTLKIRSTKLEDSAMYFCASSEVGRQGYTDTQYFGPGTRLTVL.

The chain joins TRBV20-1 to TRBJ1-2; 10 bases map to TRBD1. The CDR3 is made up of 16 amino acids. The V segment lost 4 bases and the J segment 5 bases; nucleotides outside the gene matches: 13. Germline CDR1 is DFQATT and CDR2 is SNEGSKA (reference sequence). Here the CDR3 reads CSATNRGTGVWYGYTF. In nucleotides, the CDR3 is TGCAGTGCTACCAACCGAGGGACAGGGGTATGGTATGGCTACACCTTC.

This clonotype came up a few times. This chain connects TRBV29-1 to TRBJ1-5, with D perhaps matching TRBD2 (7 bases). Judging by the DNA end, TRBJ2-3 fits better; the J call may be wrong. The germline V gene has CDR1 SQVTM and CDR2 ANQGSEA. This CDR3 is built from 15 residues. CDR3 protein: CSAVGGGQVADTQYF. The CDR3 coding sequence is TGCAGCGCAGTAGGGGGGGGTCAGGTCGCAGATACGCAGTATTTT.

The J gene is TRBJ2-1, the V gene TRBV24-1; TRBD1 aligns across 9 bases. CDR1 and CDR2 (germline): KGHDR, SFDVKD. The CDR3 contains 16 residues. Unmatched junction bases numbered 10, after V lost 7 bases and J lost 4 bases. CDR3 residues: CATRGKRDRDYNEQFF. The CDR3 bases are TGTGCCACCAGGGGAAAACGGGACAGGGATTACAATGAGCAGTTCTTC.